This TCR beta chain comes out of a study of untreated major depressive disorder. Profiled with immunoSEQ multiplex PCR; TCRdb holds only in-frame clones, not every one. Of just under 20,000 clones listed, more than 75% were seen once; the top ten hold about 0.82%. The V gene lost 2 bases and the J gene lost 5 bases, with 12 bases spanning the gap. CDR3 length: 15 residues. Germline V gene data show CDR1 as KGHSH and CDR2 as LQKENI. This chain joins TRBV18 and TRBJ1-4, with a tentative D call TRBD1 (6 bases). Specimen: CD4+ T cells from PBMCs. The source is a woman in her 30s in good health. CDR3 protein: CASSPNREKNEKLFF. The DNA of the CDR3 is TGTGCCAGCTCACCAAACAGGGAGAAGAATGAAAAACTGTTTTTT.